What follows are 30 T cell receptor beta chains derived from one specimen sequenced in a study of T-cell memory formation after mild COVID-19. TCRdb ran MiXCR on the 5' RACE reads and lists one entry per CDR3 protein. Here the sample spans fewer than 250,000 distinct CDR3 sequences, roughly 10% being singletons. Sequences were obtained from PBMCs or a T cell subset sorted from them (not recorded which). These receptor sequences come from a man aged 18 to 29 who had mild COVID-19 (a few samples of this study predate the infection). Cell type and time point are not known.

V is TRBV5-1 and J is TRBJ1-1; TRBD1 matches at 8 bases. Unmatched junction bases numbered 8, after V lost 2 bases and J lost 8 bases. The CDR3 is 14 amino acids. Germline V gives CDR1 SGHRS, CDR2 YFSETQ. The CDR3 here is CASSFGQGSSEAFF. In nucleotides, the CDR3 is TGCGCCAGCAGCTTTGGACAGGGTTCCTCCGAAGCTTTCTTT.

This clonotype was seen only a few times. The gene calls are TRBV25-1 and TRBJ1-2; TRBD1 aligns across 8 bases. CDR1 and CDR2 (germline): MGHDK, SYGVNS. The CDR3 totals 15 residues. After removal of 1 base from V and 5 bases from J, the junction contained 6 bases not matched to a gene. CDR3 DNA sequence: TGTGCCAGCAGTGAATCCCACAGGGGGTATTATGGCTACACCTTC. The encoded protein is CASSESHRGYYGYTF.

This clonotype turned up a few times. This chain joins TRBV7-7 and TRBJ1-1; TRBD1 matches 8 bases. The CDR3 has 14 amino acids. Looked up from germline, CDR1 is SSHAT and CDR2 is FNYEAQ (reference sequence). J lost 4 bases, V lost 2 bases, and 3 bases had no gene match. The CDR3 reads CASSLHRGATEAFF. Here the CDR3 DNA reads TGTGCCAGCAGCTTACACAGGGGGGCCACTGAAGCTTTCTTT.

The rearrangement joins TRBV4-3 to TRBJ2-3; 9 bases agree with TRBD1. V shed 4 bases and J 0 bases; nucleotides not matched to a gene: 8. The V gene's germline CDR1 is LGHNA and CDR2 YSLEER. The CDR3 is 17 residues long. The CDR3 nucleotides read TGCGCCAGCAGCCTCAAACAGGGGGCGAAAAGCACAGATACGCAGTATTTT. It is translated as CASSLKQGAKSTDTQYF.

This rearrangement joins TRBV11-2 to TRBJ2-2; perhaps TRBD1 as D (5 bases). This CDR3 spans 16 amino acids. Germline-derived CDR1 and CDR2 are SGHAT and FQNNGV. With 1 base removed from V and 0 bases from J, the gap between germline ends came to 9 bases. CDR3 nucleotide sequence: TGTGCCAGCAGCTTAGTCCAGGGAACGAACACCGGGGAGCTGTTTTTT. This translates into CASSLVQGTNTGELFF.

In its sample, this clonotype was seen many times. At one end, the junction sequence differs from germline, possibly due to a read error. The chain combines TRBV5-1 with TRBJ2-2; weak D call: TRBD2 (6 bases). The CDR3 length is 13 residues. Germline V gene data show CDR1 as SGHRS and CDR2 as YFSETQ. The CDR3 sequence: CASSLGRTGELFF. As DNA, the CDR3 is TGTGCCAGCAGCCTAGGGAGGACCGGGGAGCTGTTTTTT. Complete variable domain (other parts from reference TRBV5-1 and TRBJ2-2): KAGVTQTPRYLIKTRGQQVTLSCSPISGHRSVSWYQQTPGQGLQFLFEYFSETQRNKGNFPGRFSGRQFSNSRSEMNVSTLELGDSALYLCASSLGRTGELFFGEGSRLTVL.

This clonotype was detected a few times. The rearrangement links TRBV7-2 to TRBJ1-5; maybe TRBD1 (5 bases). CDR1 and CDR2 from the germline V gene are SGHTA and FQGNSA. Trimming took 0 bases from V and 7 from J, leaving 10 bases between them. CDR3 size: 14 residues. CDR3 amino acids: CASSLARAGQPQHF. The DNA for the CDR3 is TGTGCCAGCAGCTTAGCCAGGGCTGGACAGCCCCAGCATTTT.

This clonotype was detected a few times. The CDR3 end shows no conserved phenylalanine or tryptophan, and so a read error is likely. The DNA is left out, because the CDR3 cannot be placed on it with certainty; the CDR3 is given as TCRdb lists it. The chain couples TRBV6-1 to TRBJ2-1; the table assigns TRBD1, which was not confirmed against the DNA. The CDR3 length equals 14 residues, ends included. CDR1 is MNHNS and CDR2 is SASEGT in the germline V gene. The CDR3 reads CASSPLGRGNRPKI.

The V call is TRBV2, the J call TRBJ2-5; D perhaps matches TRBD1 (6 bases). Looked up from germline, CDR1 is SNHLY and CDR2 is FYNNEI. The CDR3 contains 12 residues. V gave up 7 bases and J gave up 3 bases, with 9 bases separating them. CDR3 nucleotide sequence: TGTGCCAGCAACCGACAGGAAGAGACCCAGTACTTC. Translation: CASNRQEETQYF. Full variable domain (missing parts from reference TRBV2 and TRBJ2-5): EPEVTQTPSHQVTQMGQEVILRCVPISNHLYFYWYRQILGQKVEFLVSFYNNEISEKSEIFDDQFSVERPDGSNFTLKIRSTKLEDSAMYFCASNRQEETQYFGPGTRLLVL.

The sample holds a few counts of this clonotype. The gene calls are TRBV5-4 and TRBJ1-6, with D perhaps TRBD1 (5 bases). Per the germline V gene, CDR1 is SGHNT and CDR2 is YYREEE (reference sequence). Trimming pared 5 bases from V and 8 bases from J, leaving 20 bases between. This CDR3 region has 16 residues. Here the CDR3 DNA reads TGTGCCAGCAGTCAGGGCCGAGGGACCTCTTATTCACCCCTCCACTTT. Protein: CASSQGRGTSYSPLHF.

This clonotype was detected only a few times. Written as DNA, the CDR3 is TGTGCCAGCAGAAGTACGAACCCTGGGGGCTACACCTTC. Translated: CASRSTNPGGYTF. This chain links TRBV12-3 or TRBV12-4 with TRBJ1-2, with unresolved D. The CDR3 has 13 amino acids. The V end lost 6 bases, the J end lost 8 bases, and 16 bases lay between the germline ends.

This chain links TRBV7-2 with TRBJ1-5, with unresolved D. The length of the CDR3 is 14 residues. V was trimmed by 1 base and J by 1 base, leaving 5 bases between them. The germline V gene encodes CDR1 SGHTA and CDR2 FQGNSA. The CDR3 region is CASSLEPSNQPQHF. The CDR3 DNA reads TGTGCCAGCAGCTTAGAACCGAGCAATCAGCCCCAGCATTTT.

This clonotype has just a few counts. The rearrangement uses TRBV5-1 and TRBJ1-1; TRBD1 might be the D (5 bases). The CDR3 sequence is 15 residues long. V lost 4 bases and J lost 3, with 16 bases in between. Germline V gene lookup returns CDR1 SGHRS and CDR2 YFSETQ. CDR3 DNA sequence: TGCGCCAGCAGCCCCACGGGGGAGAGGTACACTGAAGCTTTCTTT. It encodes CASSPTGERYTEAFF.

This sequence joins TRBV7-8 and TRBJ2-1; 8 positions match TRBD2. The trim removed 5 bases at V and 3 bases at J, leaving 9 bases unmatched. This CDR3 is built from 16 residues. Germline loops: CDR1 SGHVS, CDR2 FQNEAQ. In DNA, the CDR3 is TGTGCCAGCAGCCCTACCGGGGGGGCTGGCTACAATGAGCAGTTCTTC. It translates to CASSPTGGAGYNEQFF.

This clonotype has only a few counts. This sequence joins TRBV7-9 and TRBJ1-1; 7 nucleotides align to TRBD1. The V and J ends lost 4 bases and 4 bases, in that order; junction bases with no gene match: 3. CDR1 and CDR2 from the germline V gene are SEHNR and FQNEAQ (reference sequence). This CDR3 is built from 13 residues. CDR3: CASSSGTATEAFF. The CDR3 DNA reads as TGTGCCAGCAGCTCCGGGACAGCCACTGAAGCTTTCTTT.

V and J are TRBV5-1 and TRBJ2-7; 8 bases fit TRBD1. Per the germline V gene, CDR1 is SGHRS and CDR2 is YFSETQ. The CDR3 runs 13 residues. V shed 4 bases, J shed 3 bases, and the junction held 3 bases outside the gene matches. CDR3 protein: CASSGGQVYEQYF. DNA of the CDR3: TGCGCCAGCAGCGGGGGACAGGTCTACGAGCAGTACTTC.

The chain is built from TRBV9 and TRBJ1-2; D is possibly TRBD1 (5 bases). V was trimmed by 0 bases and J by 4 bases, leaving 10 bases between them. Germline V gene lookup returns CDR1 SGDLS and CDR2 YYNGEE. This CDR3 comprises 14 residues. This CDR3 reads CASSVERGSYGYTF. The CDR3 DNA reads as TGTGCCAGCAGCGTAGAGAGGGGTAGCTATGGCTACACCTTC.

Within the sample, this clonotype is medium-sized (0.01 to 0.1%). The chain employs TRBV10-3 and TRBJ2-6, with D possibly matching TRBD1 (5 bases). Germline CDR1 reads ENHRY; CDR2 reads SYGVKD. V dropped 2 bases and J dropped 12 bases, with 14 bases sitting between them. The CDR3 is 14 amino acids. CDR3 nucleotides: TGTGCCATCAGTGAGCCTAGGGCAGGGTTCGTCCTGACTTTC. Translation gives CAISEPRAGFVLTF.

The CDR3 here is CASSFLAGRSYNEQFF. CDR3 nucleotides: TGTGCCAGCAGCTTCCTAGCTGGTAGGAGCTACAATGAGCAGTTCTTC. The rearrangement uses TRBV7-9 and TRBJ2-1; TRBD2 is a possible D gene (5 bases). This CDR3 has 16 amino acids. Trimming cost V 3 bases and J 3 bases, with 15 bases left between them. Germline CDR1 reads SEHNR; CDR2 reads FQNEAQ (reference sequence).

CDR3 sequence (DNA): TGTGCCAGCAGCTTATTGAGGGGGCTAGCAGATACGCAGTATTTT. It codes for CASSLLRGLADTQYF. This chain joins TRBV7-9 and TRBJ2-3; 7 positions agree with TRBD1. J gave up 4 bases and V 2 bases, and 6 bases lay outside the gene matches. This CDR3 is 15 amino acids long. Germline lookup yields CDR1 SEHNR and CDR2 FQNEAQ (reference sequence).

A few counts support this clonotype. V usage is TRBV9 and J usage is TRBJ2-1; 8 bases align to TRBD2. Germline assignment: CDR1 SGDLS and CDR2 YYNGEE. V shed 7 bases, J shed 9 bases, and the junction held 9 bases outside the gene matches. The CDR3 has 13 residues. The CDR3 DNA sequence: TGTGCCAGCGGCCGCTCGGGAGGGTTTGAGCAGTTCTTC. Protein sequence: CASGRSGGFEQFF.

This clonotype has only a few counts. This chain joins TRBV7-3 and TRBJ2-2; D unclear. This CDR3 is 13 amino acids long. The germline V and J ends were trimmed by 5 bases and 4 bases, with 8 bases remaining between them. Germline V CDR1 and CDR2: SGHTA, FQGTGA. The CDR3 sequence: CASSRLRTGELFF. The CDR3 DNA follows: TGTGCCAGCAGCCGACTGCGCACCGGGGAGCTGTTTTTT.

This clonotype was counted only a few times. V gene TRBV12-5 combines with J gene TRBJ2-5; D might be TRBD2 (5 bases). CDR3 size: 13 residues. Germline V gene sequence: CDR1 LGHNT, CDR2 FRNRAP. The V end was cut by 5 bases, the J end by 5 bases, with 12 bases between. In DNA, the CDR3 is TGTGCTAGTGGTCCCCGGCAGCGGGAGACCCAGTACTTC. Its protein product is CASGPRQRETQYF.

This clonotype was counted at least ten times. The chain links TRBV7-3 to TRBJ2-3; the D gene is possibly TRBD1 (6 bases). This CDR3 contains 13 residues. V was shortened by 5 bases and J by 7 bases, with 13 bases between the two germline ends. CDR1 is SGHTA, CDR2 FQGTGA, per germline. Here the CDR3 DNA reads TGTGCCAGCAGCCGTTTTACAGGGTATACGCAGTATTTT. As protein: CASSRFTGYTQYF.

The chain uses TRBV24-1 and TRBJ1-1; D gene uncertain. Germline-derived CDR1 and CDR2 are KGHDR and SFDVKD. V was clipped by 7 bases and J by 0 bases, with 5 bases between them. The CDR3 sequence is 12 residues long. CDR3 protein: CATRGMNTEAFF. The CDR3 DNA sequence: TGTGCCACCAGGGGCATGAACACTGAAGCTTTCTTT.

In its sample, this clonotype was seen a few times. The rearrangement uses TRBV7-3 and TRBJ1-2; D might be TRBD1 (6 bases). V lost 5 bases to trimming and J lost 7 bases, with 20 bases between them. Germline assignment: CDR1 SGHTA and CDR2 FQGTGA. The length of the CDR3 is 15 residues. The DNA for the CDR3 is TGTGCCAGCAGCCCACAGGGTTCTCCGGGGGGTGGCTACACCTTC. This translates into CASSPQGSPGGGYTF.

The rearrangement joins TRBV11-2 to TRBJ1-2, with TRBD1 matching over 8 bases. In germline, CDR1 is SGHAT, CDR2 FQNNGV. The CDR3 covers 17 residues. With 5 bases clipped from V and 7 bases from J, the junction kept 18 bases outside the gene matches. Here the CDR3 reads CASSGAGGGRGRFGYTF. Here the CDR3 DNA reads TGTGCCAGCAGCGGGGCGGGCGGAGGCAGGGGGCGTTTTGGCTACACCTTC.

This clonotype was seen only a few times. The chain joins TRBV15 to TRBJ1-1; 9 nucleotides match TRBD1. After removal of 0 bases from V and 4 bases from J, the junction contained 6 bases not matched to a gene. Germline-derived CDR1 and CDR2 are LNHNV and YYDKDF (reference sequence). The CDR3 is 16 amino acids. The CDR3 loop reads CATSRDPGTGLTEAFF. The CDR3 DNA reads as TGTGCCACCAGCAGAGATCCCGGGACAGGGCTCACTGAAGCTTTCTTT.

The V and J genes are TRBV4-3 and TRBJ2-1; unclear D gene. V lost 0 bases, J lost 0 bases, and 9 bases lay in between. CDR1 is LGHNA and CDR2 is YSLEER in the germline V gene. CDR3 length: 16 amino acids. DNA of the CDR3: TGCGCCAGCAGCCAAGATAGACTGAACTCCTACAATGAGCAGTTCTTC. As protein: CASSQDRLNSYNEQFF.

This chain uses TRBV6-5 with TRBJ2-2; the D gene is possibly TRBD1 (6 bases). The germline CDR1 and CDR2 sequences are MNHEY and SVGAGI. CDR3 length: 16 residues. V was trimmed by 4 bases and J by 4 bases, leaving 16 bases between them. This chain's CDR3 is CASSSRRPRGTGELFF. The CDR3 nucleotides read TGTGCCAGCAGTTCGAGGCGGCCCAGGGGCACCGGGGAGCTGTTTTTT.